A selection of T cell receptor beta chains follows, all from one sample in a study of cytomegalovirus exposure and HLA in healthy donors. Method: immunoSEQ multiplex PCR; TCRdb's copy keeps in-frame clones and lacks some. Among about 150,000 clones listed, around 79% were seen once. Sequenced input: PBMCs. The receptors here all came from a man aged 30 to 39 in good health and CMV-seropositive. The CDR3 runs from the conserved cysteine through the conserved F or W. The D gene is left open where the match is weak. Not every row has a clone size; where given, it reads once, few, many or a size class.

v_gene,j_gene,d_gene,abundance,CDR3nt,CDR3aa
TRBV4-1,TRBJ2-1,NA,NA,TGCGCCAGCAGCCAAGGGGGCACAGTAAGGGGCAATGAGCAGTTCTTC,CASSQGGTVRGNEQFF
TRBV27,TRBJ2-2,TRBD2,NA,TGTGCCAGCAGTTCACCATTAATAGCGGGGAGGGACGGGGAGCTGTTTTTT,CASSSPLIAGRDGELFF
TRBV6-1,TRBJ1-1,NA,NA,TGTGCCAGCAGTGAAGCTTTCAGAAAAATGAACACTGAAGCTTTCTTT,CASSEAFRKMNTEAFF
TRBV30,TRBJ1-4,TRBD1,NA,TGTGCCTGGAGTATCCAGACAGGGGCGAGTGAAAAACTGTTTTTT,CAWSIQTGASEKLFF
TRBV6-1,TRBJ2-7,NA,NA,TGTGCCAGCAGTGAAAAGTACGAGCAGTACTTC,CASSEKYEQYF
TRBV4-1,TRBJ2-3,NA,few,TGCGCCAGCAGCCAAGACCCAGGGAGCACAGATACGCAGTATTTT,CASSQDPGSTDTQYF
TRBV6-4,TRBJ1-5,NA,many,TGTGCCAGCAGTGCTGTGGGGGGTACGCATCAGCCCCAGCATTTT,CASSAVGGTHQPQHF
TRBV18,TRBJ1-5,TRBD1,NA,TGTGCCAGCTCACTTGGACAGGGTGGTCAGCCCCAGCATTTT,CASSLGQGGQPQHF
TRBV18,TRBJ2-1,TRBD2,NA,TGTGCCAGCTCAGGAGGACTAGCGGGCTTCAATGAGCAGTTCTTC,CASSGGLAGFNEQFF
TRBV29-1,TRBJ1-2,NA,once,TGCAGCGCAGGGGACGCAACTAACTATGGCTACACCTTC,CSAGDATNYGYTF
TRBV7-2,TRBJ2-1,NA,NA,TGTGCCAGCAGCCCGGGTGGGGGGAGGGAGCAGTTCTTC,CASSPGGGREQFF
TRBV19,TRBJ2-1,NA,NA,TGTGCCAGTAGTATCAACTCCTACAATGAGCAGTTCTTC,CASSINSYNEQFF
TRBV6-1,TRBJ1-2,TRBD1,NA,TGTGCGGTGAGGACAGGGAATGGCTACACCTTC,CAVRTGNGYTF
TRBV14,TRBJ2-1,NA,NA,TGTGCCAGCAGCCAAGATTACCGGGGTGGTAATGAGCAGTTCTTC,CASSQDYRGGNEQFF
TRBV9,TRBJ2-1,TRBD2,few,TGTGCCAGCAGCGACGAGCGGGGGGCGAATTATGAGCAGTTCTTC,CASSDERGANYEQFF
TRBV29-1,TRBJ2-5,NA,NA,TGCAGCGTTGGGGAGGAGACCCAGTACTTC,CSVGEETQYF
TRBV7-9,TRBJ1-4,TRBD1,NA,TGTTCCAGCAGCTCCCGGGACAGCGACTTCTCTGCAACTAATGAAAAACTGTTTTTT,CSSSSRDSDFSATNEKLFF
TRBV28,TRBJ2-3,TRBD2,NA,TGTGCCAGCAGTTCCCTCGGACTAGCGGGAGTGTATGGCACAGATACGCAGTATTTT,CASSSLGLAGVYGTDTQYF
TRBV15,TRBJ2-5,NA,NA,TGTGCCACCAGCAGAGATGCGGGGCGACAAGAGACCCAGTACTTC,CATSRDAGRQETQYF
TRBV6-5,TRBJ1-2,TRBD1,NA,TGTGCCAGCAGCGACAGGGTGGGAGATGGCTACACCTTC,CASSDRVGDGYTF
TRBV28,TRBJ2-7,NA,NA,TGTGCCAGCAGTTCTGGACAGAACTACGAGCAGTACTTC,CASSSGQNYEQYF
TRBV27,TRBJ1-5,NA,once,TGTGCCAGCAGTTTGGCCAGTAGCAATCAGCCCCAGCATTTT,CASSLASSNQPQHF
TRBV27,TRBJ2-3,TRBD2,NA,TGTGCCAGCAGTTCCCCTAGCGGGAGCACAGATACGCAGTATTTT,CASSSPSGSTDTQYF
TRBV7-9,TRBJ2-7,TRBD2,few,TGTGCCAGCAGCCCGACTAGCGGGGACTACGAGCAGTACTTC,CASSPTSGDYEQYF
TRBV6-4,TRBJ1-1,NA,NA,TGTGCCAGCAGTGTTCTATTTAACACTGAAGCTTTCTTT,CASSVLFNTEAFF
TRBV28,TRBJ1-4,NA,once,TGTGCCAGCAGTTTAGATAGCCAAGAGAAACTGTTTTTT,CASSLDSQEKLFF
TRBV6-5,TRBJ2-3,NA,NA,TGTGCCAGCAGTTACTCGAAAGGGAGTACGCAGTATTTT,CASSYSKGSTQYF
TRBV7-6,TRBJ2-3,NA,few,TGTGCCAGCAGCTTAGTGGAGGGAAGGCTCACAGATACGCAGTATTTT,CASSLVEGRLTDTQYF
TRBV29-1,TRBJ2-7,TRBD1,NA,TGCAGCGTTGAGGAGAGGGGGCCCGGAGAGCAGTACTTC,CSVEERGPGEQYF
TRBV15,TRBJ2-2,NA,few,TGTGCCACCAGCAGAGACCAAGGGGAATGGGTCACCGGGGAGCTGTTTTTT,CATSRDQGEWVTGELFF
TRBV12-5,TRBJ2-7,NA,NA,TGTGCTAGTGGTTCCCAATCGGCTAGCGCCGAGCAGTACTTC,CASGSQSASAEQYF
TRBV27,TRBJ1-2,NA,NA,TGTGCCAGCAGTTTACAGGACAGCCCTAACTATGGCTACACCTTC,CASSLQDSPNYGYTF
TRBV7-2,TRBJ2-7,TRBD2,few,TGTGCCAGCAGCCCCGGACTAGCGGGGGTTAGCTCCTACGAGCAGTACTTC,CASSPGLAGVSSYEQYF
TRBV29-1,TRBJ2-7,NA,NA,TGCAGCGTTGAGGGTCAGGGGAATTACGAGCAGTACTTC,CSVEGQGNYEQYF
TRBV2,TRBJ1-4,NA,once,TGTGCCAGCAACCCTGGGGGGGGCCGGGAAAAACTGTTTTTT,CASNPGGGREKLFF
TRBV7-6,TRBJ2-5,TRBD2,NA,TGTGCCAGCAGCCTAGCGGGAGGCCTACAAGAGACCCAGTACTTC,CASSLAGGLQETQYF
TRBV6-1,TRBJ1-2,NA,NA,TGTGCCAGCGGATCGGGAGGGGCCTATGACGGCTACACCTTC,CASGSGGAYDGYTF
TRBV30,TRBJ1-2,TRBD1,NA,TGTGCCTGGACCCCCGGGACAGGTGGTCTTTTTAACTATGGCTACACCTTC,CAWTPGTGGLFNYGYTF
TRBV5-6,TRBJ2-7,NA,NA,TGTGCCAGCAGGGGAGCGTCCTACGAGCAGTACTTC,CASRGASYEQYF
TRBV18,TRBJ2-7,TRBD1,NA,TGTGCCAGCTCACTTCGGACAGGGCCTATGTCCTACGAGCAGTACTTC,CASSLRTGPMSYEQYF
TRBV4-2,TRBJ2-7,NA,NA,TGTGCCAGCAGCCAAGAGGGGAGATACTACGAGCAGTACTTC,CASSQEGRYYEQYF
TRBV5-6,TRBJ1-1,NA,NA,TGTGCCAGCAGCTTGGGCCACGGCGGGGCAGTGAGTACTGAAGCTTTCTTT,CASSLGHGGAVSTEAFF
TRBV4-3,TRBJ2-7,NA,NA,TGCGCCAGCAGCCAAGACTCAAGCACCACCTACGAGCAGTACTTC,CASSQDSSTTYEQYF
TRBV4-2,TRBJ1-5,NA,NA,TGTGCCAGCAGCCAAGATTATGATCAGCCCCAGCATTTT,CASSQDYDQPQHF
TRBV10-3,TRBJ2-1,TRBD2,NA,TGTGCCATCAGCACGGGACTAGCGTGGAGAGGTGAGCAGTTCTTC,CAISTGLAWRGEQFF
TRBV28,TRBJ2-4,TRBD1,few,TGTGCCAGCAGTACCGGACAGGCTCCGTTCAAAAACATTCAGTACTTC,CASSTGQAPFKNIQYF
TRBV2,TRBJ2-7,NA,few,TGTGCCAGCAGTGAGCAGGTCCTTGAGCAGTACTTC,CASSEQVLEQYF
TRBV10-3,TRBJ1-2,NA,NA,TGTGCCATCAGCCACGACAATGGCTATGGCTACACCTTC,CAISHDNGYGYTF
TRBV10-2,TRBJ1-2,NA,NA,TGCGCCAGCAGGGGGAGCAACCCCGGAGTCGCTAACTATGGCTACACCTTC,CASRGSNPGVANYGYTF
TRBV28,TRBJ1-1,TRBD1,few,TGTGCCAGCACCTCCCCGGGACAGGGGAACACTGAAGCTTTCTTT,CASTSPGQGNTEAFF